Each of the 21 T cell receptor beta chains below was sequenced from the same sample in a study of regulatory T cells in long-lasting Graves disease. The time point was: persistent/refractory GD, antithyroid drugs over 5 years with positive TRAb. Preparation of the TCR library used RNA extracted from PBMCs. TCR beta libraries were built with iRepertoire HTBI primers and Arm-PCR of CDR3 regions. TCRdb ran MiXCR on the multiplex PCR reads and lists one entry per CDR3 protein. The sample lists 500,000 to 700,000 distinct CDR3 sequences; approximately 29% were seen once. The source was peripheral blood mononuclear cells (PBMCs), collected when the disease was refractory, from a patient treated with antithyroid drugs. Every receptor here comes from a female donor with Graves disease.

The V gene is TRBV29-1, the J gene TRBJ2-2; 14 bases map to TRBD2. Germline lookup yields CDR1 SQVTM and CDR2 ANQGSEA. The CDR3 loop spans 14 amino acids. Losses at the gene ends were 4 bases for V and 6 bases for J; bases not matched to a gene: 1. Written as DNA, the CDR3 is TGCAGCGTTGGGGGACTAGCGGGAGCCGGGGAGCTGTTTTTT. Translating it yields CSVGGLAGAGELFF.

V usage is TRBV6-2 or TRBV6-3 and J usage is TRBJ2-5, with 11 bases lining up with TRBD2. Germline assignment: CDR1 MNHEY and CDR2 SVGEGT. The junction had 2 bases not matched to a gene; V was cut back by 2 bases and J by 6 bases. The CDR3 runs 14 residues. The CDR3 nucleotides read TGTGCCAGCAGTTACACTAGCGGGAGAAAGACCCAGTACTTC. Encoded protein: CASSYTSGRKTQYF.

The rearrangement joins TRBV13 to TRBJ2-7, with TRBD1 as a possible D gene (5 bases). This CDR3 is 13 amino acids long. V lost 5 bases and J 6 bases, leaving 14 bases between the germline ends. Germline V lookup: CDR1 PRHDT, CDR2 FYEKMQ (reference sequence). The CDR3 spells CASSAYWGPEQYF. In DNA form, the CDR3 reads TGTGCCAGCAGCGCTTACTGGGGCCCCGAGCAGTACTTC.

This clonotype was counted a few times. J is TRBJ1-5 and V is TRBV6-1; 7 nucleotides agree with TRBD1. The CDR3 contains 15 residues. V trimming: 2 bases; J trimming: 7 bases; junction bases outside the gene matches: 8. The germline gives CDR1 MNHNS, CDR2 SASEGT. CDR3 in DNA: TGTGCCAGCAGTGAACCGTACCGGGACAGACAGCCCCAGCATTTT. Its protein is CASSEPYRDRQPQHF.

The chain has TRBV7-9 and TRBJ1-5; tentatively, D is TRBD1 (5 bases). The CDR3 loop spans 15 amino acids. Trimming shortened V by 6 bases and J by 5 bases, and 17 bases separated the two germline ends. The germline V gene has CDR1 SEHNR and CDR2 FQNEAQ (reference sequence). CDR3 nucleotide sequence: TGTGCCAGCAGGCCCGACAGTTCCGAGGATCAGCCCCAGCATTTT. It specifies CASRPDSSEDQPQHF.

The genes are TRBV9 and TRBJ1-4; no clear D. CDR1 and CDR2 from the germline V gene are SGDLS and YYNGEE. Between the trimmed V and J ends, which lost 0 bases and 8 bases, there was a span of 14 bases. The CDR3 contains 15 residues. Here the CDR3 reads CASSVATEAWEKLFF. CDR3 nucleotides: TGTGCCAGCAGCGTAGCGACGGAGGCATGGGAAAAACTGTTTTTT.

The sample holds a few counts of this clonotype. The chain carries TRBV11-2 and TRBJ1-2, with 7 bases identical to TRBD1. Looked up from germline, CDR1 is SGHAT and CDR2 is FQNNGV. V lost 0 bases and J lost 7; bases outside the gene matches: 2. The CDR3 runs 13 residues. The chain's CDR3 is CASSLEQGTGYTF. CDR3 DNA sequence: TGTGCCAGCAGCTTAGAACAGGGGACTGGCTACACCTTC.

The genes are TRBV29-1 and TRBJ2-3; D perhaps matches TRBD2 (6 bases). V was cut by 5 bases and J by 8 bases, with 8 bases left in between. Germline V gives CDR1 SQVTM, CDR2 ANQGSEA. The CDR3 contains 10 residues. The DNA for the CDR3 is TGCAGCGTTTGGAGGGGTACGCAGTATTTT. Translated: CSVWRGTQYF.

This clonotype was observed at least ten times. This sequence joins TRBV20-1 and TRBJ2-7; 9 bases agree with TRBD2. The CDR3 has 14 amino acids. Germline CDR1 reads DFQATT; CDR2 reads SNEGSKA (reference sequence). Trimming at V came to 5 bases and at J to 2 bases, leaving 7 bases not matched to a gene. The CDR3 region is CSADRASGTYEQYF. Here the CDR3 DNA reads TGCAGTGCTGATCGGGCTAGCGGGACCTACGAGCAGTACTTC.

The chain combines TRBV29-1 with TRBJ1-2, with D possibly matching TRBD1 (5 bases). CDR3 length: 12 residues. Germline assignment: CDR1 SQVTM and CDR2 ANQGSEA. The V and J ends lost 6 bases and 8 bases respectively, with 16 bases between them. The CDR3 region has the DNA TGCAGCGTCACCCCAGACAGCGACGGCTACACCTTC. Its translation: CSVTPDSDGYTF.

V gene TRBV7-2 combines with J gene TRBJ2-7; 10 positions match TRBD2. Germline loops: CDR1 SGHTA, CDR2 FQGNSA. Losses at the gene ends were 2 bases for V and 0 bases for J; bases not matched to a gene: 7. The CDR3 has 17 amino acids. CDR3 coding DNA: TGTGCCAGCAGCTTACACCGCTCTAGCGGGAGCTCCTACGAGCAGTACTTC. Protein product: CASSLHRSSGSSYEQYF.

This clonotype has a handful of counts. The gene calls are TRBV5-1 and TRBJ1-1; D may be TRBD1 (5 bases). Germline V lookup: CDR1 SGHRS, CDR2 YFSETQ. V was trimmed by 6 bases and J by 6 bases, leaving 18 bases between them. The CDR3 sequence is 14 residues long. The CDR3 bases are TGCGCCAGCAACACCGGGACTGCGCGGCCTGAAGCTTTCTTT. Its protein product is CASNTGTARPEAFF.

This clonotype turned up a few times. This may stem from a read error, because a much larger clone lies one nucleotide away. The rearrangement uses TRBV2 and TRBJ1-1; no clear D gene. V lost 4 bases and J 0 bases, leaving 9 bases between the germline ends. The length of the CDR3 is 14 residues. From germline, CDR1 is SNHLY and CDR2 FYNNEI. As DNA, the CDR3 is TGTGCCAGCAGTGGACATCAGGTGAACACTGAAGCTTTCTTT. Protein sequence: CASSGHQVNTEAFF.

The V call is TRBV7-9, the J call TRBJ1-1; D uncertain. The CDR3 runs 16 residues. With 1 base removed from V and 0 bases from J, the gap between germline ends came to 12 bases. The V gene's germline CDR1 is SEHNR and CDR2 FQNEAQ (reference sequence). This CDR3 reads CASSLEGYGLNTEAFF. The CDR3 DNA reads as TGTGCCAGCAGCTTAGAAGGGTACGGGCTGAACACTGAAGCTTTCTTT.

This clonotype was recorded at least ten times. The rearrangement joins TRBV2 to TRBJ1-1; D gene unclear. Trimming shortened V by 3 bases and J by 11 bases, and 13 bases separated the two germline ends. CDR1 and CDR2 (germline): SNHLY, FYNNEI. The length of the CDR3 is 12 residues. Written as DNA, the CDR3 is TGTGCCAGCAGTGATGTATCCGGGCAGGCTTTCTTT. Residues: CASSDVSGQAFF.

This clonotype was seen a few times. This chain links TRBV6-1 with TRBJ2-7; tentative D call: TRBD1 (6 bases). The CDR3 is 14 residues long. The germline V gene encodes CDR1 MNHNS and CDR2 SASEGT. V gave up 7 bases and J gave up 0 bases, with 13 bases separating them. The CDR3 DNA is TGTGCCAGCAAGACGGGACACGTCTCCTACGAGCAGTACTTC. It is translated as CASKTGHVSYEQYF.

This clonotype was detected ten times or more. This chain uses TRBV12-3 or TRBV12-4 with TRBJ1-5; D is perhaps TRBD1 (5 bases). V was clipped by 0 bases and J by 4 bases, with 10 bases between them. This CDR3 comprises 15 residues. The CDR3 spells CASSLAGGENQPQHF. In DNA form, the CDR3 reads TGTGCCAGCAGTTTAGCGGGGGGGGAAAATCAGCCCCAGCATTTT.

This chain connects TRBV7-9 to TRBJ1-2; D is undetermined. Trimming cost V 4 bases and J 6 bases, with 6 bases left between them. CDR1 and CDR2 (germline): SEHNR, FQNEAQ (reference sequence). This CDR3 contains 11 residues. CDR3 DNA sequence: TGTGCCAGCAGCTCCCCGAATGGCTACACCTTC. This translates into CASSSPNGYTF. The full variable domain, completed using reference TRBV7-9 and TRBJ1-2, is DTGVSQNPRHKITKRGQNVTFRCDPISEHNRLYWYRQTLGQGPEFLTYFQNEAQLEKSRLLSDRFSAERPKGSFSTLEIQRTEQGDSAMYLCASSSPNGYTFGSGTRLTVV.

V usage is TRBV27 and J usage is TRBJ2-7; 8 nucleotides line up with TRBD1. With 4 bases clipped from V and 4 bases from J, the junction kept 9 bases outside the gene matches. Germline V gene data show CDR1 as MNHEY and CDR2 as SMNVEV (reference sequence). The CDR3 contains 15 residues. This CDR3 is CASSSRDRSRYEQYF. DNA for the CDR3: TGTGCCAGCAGTTCCCGGGACAGGTCAAGATACGAGCAGTACTTC.

This clonotype has at least ten counts. The chain is built from TRBV12-3 or TRBV12-4 and TRBJ1-2; D unresolved. This CDR3 region has 16 residues. V was clipped by 2 bases and J by 1 base, with 14 bases between them. The CDR3 region has the DNA TGTGCCAGCAGTTTAAGAATTTCTGAGAATAACTATGGCTACACCTTC. Its protein product is CASSLRISENNYGYTF.

This chain joins TRBV2 and TRBJ1-4; D perhaps matches TRBD1 (6 bases). CDR3 size: 17 residues. Trimming took off 6 bases at V and 4 bases at J, with 21 bases between the two ends. Germline assignment: CDR1 SNHLY and CDR2 FYNNEI. The CDR3: CASRGAPTGQNNEKLFF. In nucleotides, the CDR3 is TGTGCCAGCAGAGGGGCGCCGACAGGACAGAATAATGAAAAACTGTTTTTT.